This T cell receptor (beta chain) was sequenced in a study of response to subunit inactivated influenza vaccine. General study findings and limits: It was the authors' suggestion that each seasonal influenza vaccination recruits few new T cells.

Turning to this clonotype: Antigen unknown.

Each CDR3 protein is one row after TCRdb ran MiXCR on the RT-PCR reads. The data contain about 570,000 distinct CDR3 sequences, 11% of them singletons. CDR1 is ENHRY, CDR2 SYGVKD, per germline. The CDR3 extends over 17 amino acids. V dropped 10 bases and J dropped 5 bases, with 27 bases sitting between them. These records were also assigned to another study, of T cells expressing NK-cell markers. That source adds: cDNA encoding TCR beta was synthesized via 5'RACE template switching incorporating UMIs. Whether expanded NKG2C+ T cell clones recognized HCMV stayed uncertain.

The sequenced sample was PBMCs from blood, obtained on the day of vaccination. V gene TRBV10-3 combines with J gene TRBJ1-5; the D gene is possibly TRBD1 (6 bases). The receptor's source is a man aged 45-60 years who received an inactivated influenza vaccine. CDR3 loop: CATIGGHWRHGYQPQHF. As DNA, the CDR3 is TGTGCCACCATCGGGGGACACTGGCGACATGGTTATCAGCCCCAGCATTTT.